This T cell receptor (beta chain) was obtained from a study of blood T cells in healthy people across ages. Isolation per sample recovered at least 7 million PBMCs. Trimming stripped 1 base from V and 2 bases from J, with 10 bases between. In germline, CDR1 is DFQATT, CDR2 SNEGSKA (reference sequence). This CDR3 has 14 amino acids. Whole-study results and caveats: For the donors, CMV status was unknown and possibly confounded expanded clonotype changes. Higher diversity and more naive CD4+ cells were features of long-lived donors, compared to aged donors.

Alongside a J-beta primer mix, a sample-barcoded 5' primer served in a second PCR lasting roughly 6 to 11 cycles. Tags on each cDNA molecule came from a template-switch adaptor with 12 random nucleotides. TCRdb redid the calling of the 5' RACE reads with MiXCR, one entry per CDR3 protein. The sample lists approximately 800,000 distinct CDR3 sequences; roughly 64% were seen once. Remarks on this clonotype: Its antigen is not identified.

J is TRBJ2-3 and V is TRBV20-1, with D perhaps TRBD1 (5 bases). Specimen: blood. This clonotype was obtained from a man aged 30-40 years in good health. The CDR3 DNA sequence: TGCAGTGCTAGAGGGGGCGGCTTCACAGATACGCAGTATTTT. Encoded protein: CSARGGGFTDTQYF.